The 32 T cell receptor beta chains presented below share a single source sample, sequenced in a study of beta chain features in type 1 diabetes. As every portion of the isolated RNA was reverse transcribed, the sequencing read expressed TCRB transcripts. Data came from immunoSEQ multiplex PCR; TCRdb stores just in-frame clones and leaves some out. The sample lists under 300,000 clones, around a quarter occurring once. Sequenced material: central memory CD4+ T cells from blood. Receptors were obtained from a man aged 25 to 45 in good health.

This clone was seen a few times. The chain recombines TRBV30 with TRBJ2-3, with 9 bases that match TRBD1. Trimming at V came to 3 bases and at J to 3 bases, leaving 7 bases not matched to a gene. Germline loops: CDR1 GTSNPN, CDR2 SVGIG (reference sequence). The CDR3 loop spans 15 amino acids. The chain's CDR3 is CAWSAGTGNTDTQYF. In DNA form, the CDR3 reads TGTGCCTGGAGCGCCGGGACAGGGAATACAGATACGCAGTATTTT.

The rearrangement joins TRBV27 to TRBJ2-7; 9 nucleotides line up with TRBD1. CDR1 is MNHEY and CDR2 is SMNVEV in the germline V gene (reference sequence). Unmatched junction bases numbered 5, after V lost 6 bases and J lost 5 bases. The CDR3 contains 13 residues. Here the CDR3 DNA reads TGTGCCAGCAGCCGCCGGACAGGGGACGAGCAGTACTTC. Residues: CASSRRTGDEQYF.

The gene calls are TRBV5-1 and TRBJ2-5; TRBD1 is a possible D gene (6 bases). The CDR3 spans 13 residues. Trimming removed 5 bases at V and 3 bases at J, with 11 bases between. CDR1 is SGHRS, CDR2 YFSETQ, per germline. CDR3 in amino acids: CASSLNREETQYF. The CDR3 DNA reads TGCGCCAGCAGTCTGAACAGGGAAGAGACCCAGTACTTC.

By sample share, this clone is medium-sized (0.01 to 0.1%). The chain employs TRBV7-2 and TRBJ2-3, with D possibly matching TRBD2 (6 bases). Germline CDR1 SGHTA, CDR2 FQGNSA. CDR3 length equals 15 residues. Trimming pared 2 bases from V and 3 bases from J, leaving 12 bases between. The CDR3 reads CASSLWSGRTDTQYF. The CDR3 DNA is TGTGCCAGCAGCTTATGGTCAGGGAGGACAGATACGCAGTATTTT. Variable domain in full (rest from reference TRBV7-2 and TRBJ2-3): GAGVSQSPSNKVTEKGKDVELRCDPISGHTALYWYRQSLGQGLEFLIYFQGNSAPDKSGLPSDRFSAERTGGSVSTLTIQRTQQEDSAVYLCASSLWSGRTDTQYFGPGTRLTVL.

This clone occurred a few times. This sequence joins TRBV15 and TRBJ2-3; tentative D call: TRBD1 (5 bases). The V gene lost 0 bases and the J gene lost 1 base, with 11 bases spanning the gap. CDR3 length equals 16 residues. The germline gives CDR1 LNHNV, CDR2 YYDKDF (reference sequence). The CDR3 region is CATSRDGRARTDTQYF. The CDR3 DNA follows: TGTGCCACCAGCAGAGATGGCAGGGCCCGCACAGATACGCAGTATTTT. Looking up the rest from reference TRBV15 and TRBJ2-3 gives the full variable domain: DAMVIQNPRYQVTQFGKPVTLSCSQTLNHNVMYWYQQKSSQAPKLLFHYYDKDFNNEADTPDNFQSRRPNTSFCFLDIRSPGLGDTAMYLCATSRDGRARTDTQYFGPGTRLTVL.

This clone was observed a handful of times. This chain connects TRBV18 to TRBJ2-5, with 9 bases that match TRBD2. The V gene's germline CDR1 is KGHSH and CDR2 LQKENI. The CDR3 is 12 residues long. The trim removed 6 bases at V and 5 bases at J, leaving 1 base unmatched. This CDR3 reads CASSAGGETQYF. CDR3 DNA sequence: TGTGCCAGCTCGGCGGGAGGGGAGACCCAGTACTTC. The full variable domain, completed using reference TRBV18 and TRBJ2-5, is NAGVMQNPRHLVRRRGQEARLRCSPMKGHSHVYWYRQLPEEGLKFMVYLQKENIIDESGMPKERFSAEFPKEGPSILRIQQVVRGDSAAYFCASSAGGETQYFGPGTRLLVL.

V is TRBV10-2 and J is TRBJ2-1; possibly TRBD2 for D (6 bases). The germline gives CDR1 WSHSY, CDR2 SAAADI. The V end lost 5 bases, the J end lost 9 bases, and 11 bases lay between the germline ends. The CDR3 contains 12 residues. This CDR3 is CASSLLSGEQFF. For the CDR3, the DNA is TGCGCCAGCAGTCTCCTTAGCGGTGAGCAGTTCTTC.

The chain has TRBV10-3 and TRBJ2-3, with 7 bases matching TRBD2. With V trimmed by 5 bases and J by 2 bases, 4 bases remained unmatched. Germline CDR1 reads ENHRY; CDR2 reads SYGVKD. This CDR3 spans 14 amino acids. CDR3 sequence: CAISSRGDTDTQYF. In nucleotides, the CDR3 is TGTGCCATCAGTTCTCGGGGGGACACAGATACGCAGTATTTT.

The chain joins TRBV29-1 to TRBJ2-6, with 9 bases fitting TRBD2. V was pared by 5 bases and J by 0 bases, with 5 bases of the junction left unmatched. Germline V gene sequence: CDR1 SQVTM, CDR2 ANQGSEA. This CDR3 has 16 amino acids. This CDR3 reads CSVRLAGPSGANVLTF. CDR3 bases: TGCAGCGTTCGCCTAGCGGGACCCTCTGGGGCCAACGTCCTGACTTTC. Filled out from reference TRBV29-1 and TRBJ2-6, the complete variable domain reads SAVISQKPSRDICQRGTSLTIQCQVDSQVTMMFWYRQQPGQSLTLIATANQGSEATYESGFVIDKFPISRPNLTFSTLTVSNMSPEDSSIYLCSVRLAGPSGANVLTFGAGSRLTVL.

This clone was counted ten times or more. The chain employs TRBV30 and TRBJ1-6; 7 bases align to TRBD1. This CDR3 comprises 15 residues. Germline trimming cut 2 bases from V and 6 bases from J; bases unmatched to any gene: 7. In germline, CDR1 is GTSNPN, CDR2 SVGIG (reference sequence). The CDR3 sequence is CAWSRQGTSNSPLHF. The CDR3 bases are TGTGCCTGGAGTCGACAGGGAACATCTAATTCACCCCTCCACTTT.

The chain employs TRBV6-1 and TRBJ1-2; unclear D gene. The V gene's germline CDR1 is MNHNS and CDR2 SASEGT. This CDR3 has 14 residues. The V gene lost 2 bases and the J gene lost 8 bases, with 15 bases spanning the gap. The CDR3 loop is CASSETEVSRGYTF. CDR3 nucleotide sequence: TGTGCCAGCAGTGAAACGGAGGTATCGAGGGGCTACACCTTC.

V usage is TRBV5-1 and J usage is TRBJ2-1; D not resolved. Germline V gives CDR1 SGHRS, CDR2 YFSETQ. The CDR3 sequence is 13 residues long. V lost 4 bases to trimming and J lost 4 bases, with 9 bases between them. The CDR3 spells CASSLDQYNEQFF. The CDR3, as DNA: TGCGCCAGCAGCCTGGACCAATACAATGAGCAGTTCTTC.

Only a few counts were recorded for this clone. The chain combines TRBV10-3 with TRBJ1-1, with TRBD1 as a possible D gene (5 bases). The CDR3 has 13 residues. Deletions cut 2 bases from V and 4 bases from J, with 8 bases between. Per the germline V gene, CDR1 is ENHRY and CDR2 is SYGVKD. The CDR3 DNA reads TGTGCCATCAGTGAGCGACAGTTCACTGAAGCTTTCTTT. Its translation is CAISERQFTEAFF.

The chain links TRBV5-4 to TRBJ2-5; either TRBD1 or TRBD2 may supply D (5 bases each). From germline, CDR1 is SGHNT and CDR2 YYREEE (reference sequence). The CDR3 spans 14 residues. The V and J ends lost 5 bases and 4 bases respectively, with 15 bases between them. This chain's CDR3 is CASREQGTGETQYF. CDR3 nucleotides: TGTGCCAGCAGGGAACAAGGGACGGGAGAGACCCAGTACTTC.

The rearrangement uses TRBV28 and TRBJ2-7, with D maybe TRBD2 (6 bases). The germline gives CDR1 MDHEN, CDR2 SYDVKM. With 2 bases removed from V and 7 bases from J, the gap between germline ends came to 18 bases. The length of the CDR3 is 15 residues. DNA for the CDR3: TGTGCCAGCAGTTTACCCATGAGTAGCGGAGGGGAGCAGTACTTC. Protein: CASSLPMSSGGEQYF.

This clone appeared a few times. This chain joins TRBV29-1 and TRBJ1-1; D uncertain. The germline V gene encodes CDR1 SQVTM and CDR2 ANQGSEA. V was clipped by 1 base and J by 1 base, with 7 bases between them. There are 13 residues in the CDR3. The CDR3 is CSVEGVRNTEAFF. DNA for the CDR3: TGCAGCGTTGAAGGGGTTAGGAACACTGAAGCTTTCTTT. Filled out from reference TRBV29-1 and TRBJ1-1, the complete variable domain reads SAVISQKPSRDICQRGTSLTIQCQVDSQVTMMFWYRQQPGQSLTLIATANQGSEATYESGFVIDKFPISRPNLTFSTLTVSNMSPEDSSIYLCSVEGVRNTEAFFGQGTRLTVV.

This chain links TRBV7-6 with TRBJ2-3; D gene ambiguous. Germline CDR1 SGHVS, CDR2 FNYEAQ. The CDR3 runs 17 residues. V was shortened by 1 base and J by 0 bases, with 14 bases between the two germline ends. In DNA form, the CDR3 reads TGTGCCAGCAGCTTAGAGCCGGGCTTTGGTAGCACAGATACGCAGTATTTT. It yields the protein CASSLEPGFGSTDTQYF.

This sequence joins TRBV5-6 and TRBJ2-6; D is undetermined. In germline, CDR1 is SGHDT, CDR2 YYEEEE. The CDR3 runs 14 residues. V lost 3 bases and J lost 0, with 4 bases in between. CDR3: CASSSRSGANVLTF. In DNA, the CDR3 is TGTGCCAGCAGCTCTCGCTCTGGGGCCAACGTCCTGACTTTC.

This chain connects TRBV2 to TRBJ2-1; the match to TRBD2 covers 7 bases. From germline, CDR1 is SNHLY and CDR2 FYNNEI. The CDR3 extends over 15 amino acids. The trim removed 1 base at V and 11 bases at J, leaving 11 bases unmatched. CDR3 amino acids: CASSEGTRGGYKQFF. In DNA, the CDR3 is TGTGCCAGCAGTGAAGGGACCCGCGGGGGTTATAAGCAGTTCTTC.

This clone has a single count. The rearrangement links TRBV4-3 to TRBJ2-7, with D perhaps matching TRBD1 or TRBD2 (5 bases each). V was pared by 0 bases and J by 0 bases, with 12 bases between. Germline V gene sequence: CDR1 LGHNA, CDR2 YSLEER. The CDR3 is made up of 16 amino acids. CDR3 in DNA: TGCGCCAGCAGCCAAGATTCGGCAGGGACCTCCTACGAGCAGTACTTC. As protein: CASSQDSAGTSYEQYF.

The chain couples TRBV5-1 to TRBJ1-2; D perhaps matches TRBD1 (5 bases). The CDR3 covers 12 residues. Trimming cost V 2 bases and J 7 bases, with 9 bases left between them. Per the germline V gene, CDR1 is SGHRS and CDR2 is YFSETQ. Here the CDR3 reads CASSFDGGGYTF. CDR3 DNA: TGCGCCAGCAGCTTTGATGGGGGTGGCTACACCTTC.

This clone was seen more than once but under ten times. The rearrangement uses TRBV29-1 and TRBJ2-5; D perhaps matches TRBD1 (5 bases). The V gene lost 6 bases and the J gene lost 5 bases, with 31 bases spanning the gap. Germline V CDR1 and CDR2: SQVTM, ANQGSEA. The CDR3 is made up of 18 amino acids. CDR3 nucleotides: TGCAGCGTCTCTCCAGATGTCTTGATAGGCCGCGCAGGGGAGACCCAGTACTTC. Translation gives CSVSPDVLIGRAGETQYF.

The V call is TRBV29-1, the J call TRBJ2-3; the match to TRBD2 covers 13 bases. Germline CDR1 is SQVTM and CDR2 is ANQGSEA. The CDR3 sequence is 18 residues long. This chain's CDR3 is CSLKGPGLAGSSTDTQYF. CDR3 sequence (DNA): TGCAGTCTCAAGGGGCCGGGACTAGCGGGATCTAGCACAGATACGCAGTATTTT.

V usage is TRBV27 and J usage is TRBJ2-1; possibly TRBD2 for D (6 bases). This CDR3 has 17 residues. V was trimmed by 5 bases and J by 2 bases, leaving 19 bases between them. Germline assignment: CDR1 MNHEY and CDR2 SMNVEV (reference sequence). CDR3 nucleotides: TGTGCCAGCAGTCCCTCCCGAGGGGTAGCGGCCTACAATGAGCAGTTCTTC. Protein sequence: CASSPSRGVAAYNEQFF.

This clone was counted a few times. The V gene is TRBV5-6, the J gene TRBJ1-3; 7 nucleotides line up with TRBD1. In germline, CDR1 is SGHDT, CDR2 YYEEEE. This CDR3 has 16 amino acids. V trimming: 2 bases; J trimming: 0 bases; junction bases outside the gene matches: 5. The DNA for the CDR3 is TGTGCCAGCAGCTTAACAGGGGATCGCTCTGGAAACACCATATATTTT. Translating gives CASSLTGDRSGNTIYF.

The CDR3 here is CASKEEQHYGYTF. DNA of the CDR3: TGCGCCAGCAAGGAAGAACAACACTATGGCTACACCTTC. The chain employs TRBV5-1 and TRBJ1-2, with D unclear. V was clipped by 6 bases and J by 3 bases, with 12 bases between them. CDR3 size: 13 residues. Germline V gene data show CDR1 as SGHRS and CDR2 as YFSETQ.

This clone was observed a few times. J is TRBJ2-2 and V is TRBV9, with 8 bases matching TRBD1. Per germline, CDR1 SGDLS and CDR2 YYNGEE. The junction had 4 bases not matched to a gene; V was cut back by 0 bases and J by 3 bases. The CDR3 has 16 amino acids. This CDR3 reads CASSVATGQDTGELFF. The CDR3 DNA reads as TGTGCCAGCAGCGTAGCTACGGGACAGGACACCGGGGAGCTGTTTTTT.

The CDR3 DNA follows: TGCAGCGTTGGGCGAGGACAGCAAGAGACCCAGTACTTC. Translated, it gives CSVGRGQQETQYF. V and J are TRBV29-1 and TRBJ2-7; perhaps TRBD1 as D (6 bases). Gene TRBJ2-5 matches the end of the DNA better, so the J call may be wrong. Germline CDR1 and CDR2: SQVTM and ANQGSEA. CDR3 length: 13 amino acids.

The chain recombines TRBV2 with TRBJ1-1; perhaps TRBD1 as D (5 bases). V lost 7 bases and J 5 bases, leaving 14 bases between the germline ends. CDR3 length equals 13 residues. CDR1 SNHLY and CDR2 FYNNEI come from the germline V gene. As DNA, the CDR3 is TGTGCCAGCATGATCCAGGGTTGGACTGAAGCTTTCTTT. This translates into CASMIQGWTEAFF.

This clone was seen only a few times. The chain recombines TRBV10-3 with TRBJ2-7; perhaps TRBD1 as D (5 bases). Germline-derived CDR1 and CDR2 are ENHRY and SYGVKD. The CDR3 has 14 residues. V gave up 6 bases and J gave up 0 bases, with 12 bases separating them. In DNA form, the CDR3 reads TGTGCCATCAGGGGGCAGCGAAACTCCTACGAGCAGTACTTC. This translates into CAIRGQRNSYEQYF.

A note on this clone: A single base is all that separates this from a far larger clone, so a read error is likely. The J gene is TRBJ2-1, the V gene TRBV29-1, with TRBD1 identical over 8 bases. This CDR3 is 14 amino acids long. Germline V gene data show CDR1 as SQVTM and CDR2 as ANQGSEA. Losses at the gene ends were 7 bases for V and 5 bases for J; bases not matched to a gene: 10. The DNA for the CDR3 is TGCAGCGGCGGATGGACAGGGTTAAACAATGAGCAGTTCTTC. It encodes CSGGWTGLNNEQFF.

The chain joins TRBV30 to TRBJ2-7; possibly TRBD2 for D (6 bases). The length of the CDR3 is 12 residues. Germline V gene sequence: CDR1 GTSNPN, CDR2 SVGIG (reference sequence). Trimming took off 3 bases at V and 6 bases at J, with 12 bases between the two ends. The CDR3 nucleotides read TGTGCCTGGAGCAGGGACTCTCGCGAGCAGTACTTC. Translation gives CAWSRDSREQYF.